These 21 T cell receptor beta chains share one sample of origin, sequenced in a study of blood T cell repertoires in COVID-19. The protocol was immunoSEQ multiplex PCR, while the TCRdb copy is restricted to in-frame clones and leaves out a portion. The sample includes around 93,000 clones, just under 90% of them seen just once. The sample was peripheral blood. The receptors derive from a human donor in a cohort sampled during active COVID-19.

This sequence joins TRBV4-1 and TRBJ1-2; 7 nucleotides line up with TRBD1. The junction had 10 bases not matched to a gene; V was cut back by 4 bases and J by 2 bases. CDR1 and CDR2 (germline): MGHRA, YSYEKL. This CDR3 region has 16 residues. For the CDR3, the DNA is TGCGCCAGCAGCCCCCAACCGGGACAGTCCAACTATGGCTACACCTTC. Translated, it gives CASSPQPGQSNYGYTF.

This chain connects TRBV9 to TRBJ2-3, with unresolved D. The CDR3 spans 14 residues. In germline, CDR1 is SGDLS, CDR2 YYNGEE. V lost 0 bases to trimming and J lost 8 bases, with 13 bases between them. CDR3 DNA sequence: TGTGCCAGCAGCGTAGACGGAGTGCAAGGTACGCAGTATTTT. Protein sequence: CASSVDGVQGTQYF.

The J gene is TRBJ1-2, the V gene TRBV19; 10 bases line up with TRBD1. This CDR3 has 16 residues. The V gene's germline CDR1 is LNHDA and CDR2 SQIVND (reference sequence). After removal of 6 bases from V and 3 bases from J, the junction contained 10 bases not matched to a gene. The CDR3 sequence: CASSPISGQGDYGYTF. The CDR3 nucleotides read TGTGCCAGTAGCCCCATATCAGGACAGGGGGACTATGGCTACACCTTC.

The chain recombines TRBV29-1 with TRBJ1-1; 8 bases align to TRBD1. V lost 4 bases, J lost 4 bases, and 11 bases stayed unmatched. This CDR3 has 15 amino acids. From germline, CDR1 is SQVTM and CDR2 ANQGSEA. CDR3 bases: TGCAGCGTTGTTCAGGGGGCCCCAGGTACCACTGAAGCTTTCTTT. It specifies CSVVQGAPGTTEAFF.

V and J are TRBV5-5 and TRBJ1-1; 8 nucleotides agree with TRBD1. The germline gives CDR1 SGHKS, CDR2 YYEKEE (reference sequence). The V gene end was trimmed by 4 bases and the J gene end by 1 base; junction bases not matched to a gene: 3. The CDR3 contains 14 residues. The CDR3 spells CASSPGQGNTEAFF. As DNA, the CDR3 is TGTGCCAGCAGCCCAGGACAGGGGAACACTGAAGCTTTCTTT.

The chain carries TRBV30 and TRBJ2-3; TRBD2 might be the D (6 bases). In germline, CDR1 is GTSNPN, CDR2 SVGIG (reference sequence). This CDR3 has 14 amino acids. V was shortened by 3 bases and J by 1 base, with 11 bases between the two germline ends. CDR3 sequence (DNA): TGTGCCTGGAGGTCGCGGGGTGGCACAGATACGCAGTATTTT. Its protein product is CAWRSRGGTDTQYF.

This chain joins TRBV30 and TRBJ2-7; D is possibly TRBD1 (6 bases). CDR1 GTSNPN and CDR2 SVGIG come from the germline V gene (reference sequence). The CDR3 sequence is 14 residues long. Trimming removed 5 bases from V and 0 bases from J, with 14 bases in between. CDR3 nucleotides: TGTGCCTGGGGCTGGGACACTAGCTCCTACGAGCAGTACTTC. This gives the protein CAWGWDTSSYEQYF.

This CDR3 is CASSQIQGASGNTIYF. DNA of the CDR3: TGCGCCAGCAGCCAAATACAGGGGGCCAGTGGAAACACCATATATTTT. This chain connects TRBV4-1 to TRBJ1-3; 9 bases are a match to TRBD1. The CDR3 has 16 residues. Germline values: CDR1 MGHRA, CDR2 YSYEKL. J gave up 3 bases and V 2 bases, and 5 bases lay outside the gene matches.

This CDR3 reads CASSGQGESYEQYF. The CDR3, as DNA: TGTGCCAGCTCCGGACAGGGGGAGAGCTACGAGCAGTACTTC. This sequence joins TRBV18 and TRBJ2-7, with 10 bases aligning to TRBD1. CDR1 is KGHSH, CDR2 LQKENI, per germline. CDR3 length equals 14 residues. V lost 6 bases and J lost 3; bases outside the gene matches: 5.

The chain couples TRBV6-5 to TRBJ2-1; TRBD1 is a possible D gene (6 bases). Germline lookup yields CDR1 MNHEY and CDR2 SVGAGI. V lost 6 bases to trimming and J lost 1 base, with 7 bases between them. The CDR3 covers 13 residues. The CDR3 here is CASRDSSYNEQFF. CDR3 nucleotide sequence: TGTGCCAGCAGGGACAGTTCCTACAATGAGCAGTTCTTC.

This clone has just one count. The chain employs TRBV5-1 and TRBJ2-7, with 9 bases lining up with TRBD1. CDR3 size: 13 residues. Germline values: CDR1 SGHRS, CDR2 YFSETQ. After removal of 4 bases from V and 4 bases from J, the junction contained 3 bases not matched to a gene. The CDR3 coding sequence is TGCGCCAGCAGCCGGGACAGGGCATACGAGCAGTACTTC. Residues: CASSRDRAYEQYF.

This sequence joins TRBV5-1 and TRBJ1-2, with no clear D. Trimming removed 2 bases at V and 3 bases at J, with 8 bases between. CDR1 and CDR2 (germline): SGHRS, YFSETQ. The CDR3 consists of 13 residues. In DNA form, the CDR3 reads TGCGCCAGCAGCTTCGACATCTACTATGGCTACACCTTC. As protein: CASSFDIYYGYTF. Looking up the rest from reference TRBV5-1 and TRBJ1-2 gives the full variable domain: KAGVTQTPRYLIKTRGQQVTLSCSPISGHRSVSWYQQTPGQGLQFLFEYFSETQRNKGNFPGRFSGRQFSNSRSEMNVSTLELGDSALYLCASSFDIYYGYTFGSGTRLTVV.

V and J are TRBV30 and TRBJ1-4, with 7 bases fitting TRBD1. Germline CDR1 and CDR2: GTSNPN and SVGIG (reference sequence). J gave up 6 bases and V 2 bases, and 3 bases lay outside the gene matches. This CDR3 is built from 13 residues. CDR3 DNA sequence: TGTGCCTGGAGTAAGGGGGCGGATGAAAAACTGTTTTTT. Translated: CAWSKGADEKLFF.

To note about this clone: At one end, the junction sequence differs from germline, possibly due to a read error. This chain joins TRBV6-5 and TRBJ1-5; 9 bases are shared with TRBD1. The length of the CDR3 is 14 residues. CDR1 is MNHEY and CDR2 is SVGAGI in the germline V gene. CDR3 DNA: TGTGCCAGCAGTCTAACAGGGGGCAATGAGCCCCAGCATTTT. Residues: CASSLTGGNEPQHF.

This rearrangement joins TRBV5-1 to TRBJ2-5; 7 bases fit TRBD2. This CDR3 contains 20 residues. The germline gives CDR1 SGHRS, CDR2 YFSETQ. V shed 0 bases, J shed 1 base, and the junction held 18 bases outside the gene matches. The CDR3, as DNA: TGCGCCAGCAGCTTGGTAACCTATACGCTGGGGACTACGCCCCAAGAGACCCAGTACTTC. It translates to CASSLVTYTLGTTPQETQYF.

V usage is TRBV2 and J usage is TRBJ2-1; 16 bases map to TRBD2. The CDR3 consists of 18 residues. CDR1 is SNHLY and CDR2 is FYNNEI in the germline V gene. V lost 6 bases, J lost 0 bases, and 5 bases stayed unmatched. CDR3 in amino acids: CASRGTSGGVTSYNEQFF. CDR3 DNA sequence: TGTGCCAGCAGAGGGACTAGCGGGGGGGTGACCTCCTACAATGAGCAGTTCTTC.

The chain joins TRBV28 to TRBJ2-3; D possibly corresponds to TRBD1 (7 bases). The CDR3 runs to 14 residues. Deletions cut 6 bases from V and 3 bases from J, with 13 bases between. Germline V gives CDR1 MDHEN, CDR2 SYDVKM. The chain's CDR3 is CASSQGGKTDTQYF. CDR3 nucleotide sequence: TGTGCCAGCAGCCAGGGGGGTAAGACAGATACGCAGTATTTT.

CDR3: CASSFGQGLNTEAFF. The CDR3 DNA follows: TGTGCCAGCAGTTTCGGGCAGGGATTGAACACTGAAGCTTTCTTT. This chain links TRBV27 with TRBJ1-1; D is perhaps TRBD1 (5 bases). Per germline, CDR1 MNHEY and CDR2 SMNVEV (reference sequence). V was pared by 3 bases and J by 0 bases, with 11 bases between. The CDR3 has 15 amino acids.

Regarding this clone: Other DNA sequences of this sample code for an identical CDR3. The DNA of the CDR3 is TGTGCCAGCAGCCAAGGCACCGGCTCCTACAATGAGCAGTTCTTC. It yields the protein CASSQGTGSYNEQFF. The chain combines TRBV3-1 (or the pseudogene TRBV3-2) with TRBJ2-1; the D is unclear. The CDR3 consists of 15 residues. In germline, CDR1 is LGHDT, CDR2 YNNKEL (reference sequence). V was cut by 1 base and J by 0 bases, with 7 bases left in between.

This chain uses TRBV6-2 or TRBV6-3 with TRBJ1-2, with 9 bases lining up with TRBD1. Germline-derived CDR1 and CDR2 are MNHEY and SVGEGT. This CDR3 has 14 amino acids. V shed 2 bases, J shed 7 bases, and the junction held 5 bases outside the gene matches. The CDR3 DNA sequence: TGTGCCAGCAGTTACCTTGGGACAGGGCCTGGCTACACCTTC. As protein: CASSYLGTGPGYTF.

The V and J genes are TRBV15 and TRBJ2-1; 7 positions match TRBD2. J was trimmed by 4 bases and V by 6 bases; bases with no gene match: 12. Germline V gene sequence: CDR1 LNHNV, CDR2 YYDKDF (reference sequence). The CDR3 covers 16 residues. The CDR3 DNA is TGTGCCACCAGTAATCCGCTCAGTAGCGGGTACAATGAGCAGTTCTTC. Its protein product is CATSNPLSSGYNEQFF.